This TCR beta chain was captured in a study of T-cell memory formation after mild COVID-19. In the study overall: Clusters were largely donor specific. General study results and limits: Clones shrinking from day 15 to 85 showed even CD4/CD8 mixes; later expanders tilted CD4+. CD4+ contracting clones were found mainly in CM and EM, and CD8+ ones in EMRA. There were some responding clones in pre-infection memory, which suggested that cross-reactive memory had joined.

The ends were cut back, 6 bases at V and 5 bases at J, with 13 bases in the middle. CDR1 is LNHDA, CDR2 SQIVND, per germline (reference sequence). CDR3 length equals 13 residues. Via MiXCR, TCRdb re-called the 5' RACE reads, giving one row per CDR3 protein. The table includes approximately 300,000 distinct CDR3 sequences, 15% to 20% detected once. As regards this clonotype: Antigen specificity is unknown.

The gene calls are TRBV19 and TRBJ1-1; D is unclear. The sequence was obtained from a man younger than 35 who had mild COVID-19 (a few samples of this study predate the infection). Cell type and time point are not known. Sequenced material: PBMCs or a T cell subset sorted from them (not recorded which). CDR3 coding DNA: TGTGCCAGTAGGGACCTTGTCGAGACTGAAGCTTTCTTT. It yields the protein CASRDLVETEAFF.